This T cell receptor beta chain was sequenced in a study of OX40 agonist ivuxolimab in advanced cancers. Study as a whole: Dose-escalation patients were diagnosed with hepatocellular carcinoma, melanoma, renal cell cancer or head and neck cancer. Those enrolled were approximately 83% male, with a mean age of roughly 62 years and ages from about 20 to 90.

In the case of this clone: Its target is not known.

Findings and caveats of the study: The mean number of expanded clones was higher in CD8+ T cells than in CD4+.

TCRdb's copy holds only in-frame clones and misses some; the assay was immunoSEQ multiplex PCR. The sample contains more than 50,000 clones, 65% to 85% of which appear only once. V lost 8 bases, J lost 5 bases, and 12 bases stayed unmatched. The CDR3 is made up of 14 amino acids. Germline lookup yields CDR1 WNHNN and CDR2 SYGVQD (reference sequence). The chain combines TRBV10-1 with TRBJ2-7; 7 positions match TRBD1. The TCR comes from an adult with an advanced solid tumor such as melanoma, head and neck, liver or kidney cancer. This material consisted of CD4+ or CD8+ T cells sorted from blood, taken in a trial of the OX40 agonist ivuxolimab. The CDR3 nucleotides read TGCGCCAGCTCGGCCACCGGGACAGACGACGAGCAGTACTTC. Translated: CASSATGTDDEQYF.